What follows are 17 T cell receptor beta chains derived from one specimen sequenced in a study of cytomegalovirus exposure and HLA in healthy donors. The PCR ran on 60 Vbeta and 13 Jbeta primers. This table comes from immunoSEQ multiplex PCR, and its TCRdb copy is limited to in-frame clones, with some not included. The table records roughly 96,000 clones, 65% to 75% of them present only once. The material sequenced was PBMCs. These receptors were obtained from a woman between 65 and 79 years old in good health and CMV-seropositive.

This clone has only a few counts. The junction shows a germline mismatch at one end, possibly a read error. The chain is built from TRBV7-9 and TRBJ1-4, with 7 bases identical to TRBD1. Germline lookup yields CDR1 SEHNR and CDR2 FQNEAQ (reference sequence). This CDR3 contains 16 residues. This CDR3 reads CSSSLALGQRNEKLFF. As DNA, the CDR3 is TGTTCCAGCAGCTTAGCCTTGGGACAGAGGAATGAAAAACTGTTTTTT.

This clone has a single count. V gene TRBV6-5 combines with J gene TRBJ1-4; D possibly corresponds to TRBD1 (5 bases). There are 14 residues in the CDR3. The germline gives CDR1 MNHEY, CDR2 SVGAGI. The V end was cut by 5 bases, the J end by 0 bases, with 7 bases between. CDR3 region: CASSTGSTNEKLFF. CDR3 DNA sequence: TGTGCCAGCAGTACAGGATCAACTAATGAAAAACTGTTTTTT.

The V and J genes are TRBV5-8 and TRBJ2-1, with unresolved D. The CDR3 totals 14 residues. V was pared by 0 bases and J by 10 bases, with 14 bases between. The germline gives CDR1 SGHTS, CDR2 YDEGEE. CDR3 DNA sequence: TGTGCCAGCAGCTTGGATGCCACGAGTCGGGAGCAGTTCTTC. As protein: CASSLDATSREQFF.

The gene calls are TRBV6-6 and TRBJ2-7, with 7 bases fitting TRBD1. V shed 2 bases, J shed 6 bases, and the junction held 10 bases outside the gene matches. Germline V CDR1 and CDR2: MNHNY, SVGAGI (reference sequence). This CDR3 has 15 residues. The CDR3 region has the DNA TGTGCCAGCAGTTACCTACCCGGACAGGCGGGCGAGCAGTACTTC. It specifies CASSYLPGQAGEQYF.

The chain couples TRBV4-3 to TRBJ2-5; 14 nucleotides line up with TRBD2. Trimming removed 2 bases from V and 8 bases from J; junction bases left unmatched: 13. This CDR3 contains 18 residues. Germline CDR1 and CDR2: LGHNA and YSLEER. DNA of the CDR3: TGCGCCAGCAGCCAATTACCAGGGGGGACTAGCGGGGGAGCCACCCAGTACTTC. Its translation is CASSQLPGGTSGGATQYF.

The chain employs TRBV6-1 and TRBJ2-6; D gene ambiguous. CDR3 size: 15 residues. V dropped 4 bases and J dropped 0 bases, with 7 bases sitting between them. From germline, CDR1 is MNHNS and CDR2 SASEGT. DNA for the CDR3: TGTGCCAGCAGTGGTAGCCTCTCTGGGGCCAACGTCCTGACTTTC. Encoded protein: CASSGSLSGANVLTF.

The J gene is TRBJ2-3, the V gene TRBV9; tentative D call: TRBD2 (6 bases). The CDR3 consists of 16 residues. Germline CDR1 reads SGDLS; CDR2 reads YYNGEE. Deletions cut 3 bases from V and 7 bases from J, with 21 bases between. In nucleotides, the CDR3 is TGTGCCAGCAGCGCAGAGTTGGGACGGGGGTCTTATACGCAGTATTTT. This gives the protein CASSAELGRGSYTQYF.

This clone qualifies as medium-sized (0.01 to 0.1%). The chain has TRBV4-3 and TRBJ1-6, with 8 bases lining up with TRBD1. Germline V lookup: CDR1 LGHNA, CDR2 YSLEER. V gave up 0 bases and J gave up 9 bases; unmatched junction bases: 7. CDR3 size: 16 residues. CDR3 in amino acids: CASSQDRTGLGSPLHF. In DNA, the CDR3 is TGCGCCAGCAGCCAAGATCGGACAGGGCTCGGTTCACCCCTCCACTTT.

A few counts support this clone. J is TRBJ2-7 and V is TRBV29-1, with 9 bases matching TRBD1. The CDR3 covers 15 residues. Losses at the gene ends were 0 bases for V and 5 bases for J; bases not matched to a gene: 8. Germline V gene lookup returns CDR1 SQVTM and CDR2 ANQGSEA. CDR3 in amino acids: CSVEDPNRGPDEQYF. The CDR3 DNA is TGCAGCGTTGAAGATCCCAACAGGGGGCCTGACGAGCAGTACTTC.

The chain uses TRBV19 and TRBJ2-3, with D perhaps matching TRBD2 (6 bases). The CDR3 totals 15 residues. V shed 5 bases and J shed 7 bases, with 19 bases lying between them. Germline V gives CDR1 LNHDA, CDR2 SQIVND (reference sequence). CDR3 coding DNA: TGTGCCAGTAGTCGACAATTTGACGGCGGGAATACGCAGTATTTT. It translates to CASSRQFDGGNTQYF.

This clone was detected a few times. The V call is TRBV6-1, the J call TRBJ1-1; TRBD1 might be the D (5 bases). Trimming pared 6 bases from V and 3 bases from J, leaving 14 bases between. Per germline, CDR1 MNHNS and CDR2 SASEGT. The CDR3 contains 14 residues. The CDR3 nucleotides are TGTGCCAGCAGGATTCGGGGGAAAGACACTGAAGCTTTCTTT. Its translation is CASRIRGKDTEAFF.

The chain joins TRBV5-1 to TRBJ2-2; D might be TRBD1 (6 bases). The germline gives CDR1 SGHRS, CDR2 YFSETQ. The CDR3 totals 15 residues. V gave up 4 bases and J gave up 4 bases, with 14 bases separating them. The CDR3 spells CASSGRTDLTGELFF. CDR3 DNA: TGCGCCAGCAGCGGGCGGACAGACCTCACCGGGGAGCTGTTTTTT.

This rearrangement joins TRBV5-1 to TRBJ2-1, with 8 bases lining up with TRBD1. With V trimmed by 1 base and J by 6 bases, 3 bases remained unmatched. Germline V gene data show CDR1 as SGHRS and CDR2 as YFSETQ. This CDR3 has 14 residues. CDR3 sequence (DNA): TGCGCCAGCAGCTTGCGACAGGGGACCAATGAGCAGTTCTTC. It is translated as CASSLRQGTNEQFF.

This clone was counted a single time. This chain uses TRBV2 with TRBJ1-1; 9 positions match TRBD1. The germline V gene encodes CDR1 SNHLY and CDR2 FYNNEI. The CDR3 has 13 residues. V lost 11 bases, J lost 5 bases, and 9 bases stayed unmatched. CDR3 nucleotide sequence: TGTGCCGCAAGAACAGGGGGCCGAACTGAAGCTTTCTTT. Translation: CAARTGGRTEAFF.

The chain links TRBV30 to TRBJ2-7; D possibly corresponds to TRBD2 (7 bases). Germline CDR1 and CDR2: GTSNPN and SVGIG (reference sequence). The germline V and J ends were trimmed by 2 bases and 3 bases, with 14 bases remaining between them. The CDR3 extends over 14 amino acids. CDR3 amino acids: CAWSWGGGVYEQYF. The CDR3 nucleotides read TGTGCCTGGAGTTGGGGCGGGGGCGTCTACGAGCAGTACTTC.

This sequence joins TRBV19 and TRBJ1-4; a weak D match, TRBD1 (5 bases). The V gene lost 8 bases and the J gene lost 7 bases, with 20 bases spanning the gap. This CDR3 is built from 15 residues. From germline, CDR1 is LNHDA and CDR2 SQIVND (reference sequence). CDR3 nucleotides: TGTGCCAGTCGATACAAACAGGACCTGAGTGAAAAACTGTTTTTT. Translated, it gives CASRYKQDLSEKLFF.

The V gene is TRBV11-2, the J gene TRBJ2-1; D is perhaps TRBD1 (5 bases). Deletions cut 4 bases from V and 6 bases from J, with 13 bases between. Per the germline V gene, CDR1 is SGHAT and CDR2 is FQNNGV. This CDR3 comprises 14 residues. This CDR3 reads CASSSSTDSNEQFF. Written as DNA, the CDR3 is TGTGCCAGCAGCTCCTCGACAGATTCCAATGAGCAGTTCTTC.